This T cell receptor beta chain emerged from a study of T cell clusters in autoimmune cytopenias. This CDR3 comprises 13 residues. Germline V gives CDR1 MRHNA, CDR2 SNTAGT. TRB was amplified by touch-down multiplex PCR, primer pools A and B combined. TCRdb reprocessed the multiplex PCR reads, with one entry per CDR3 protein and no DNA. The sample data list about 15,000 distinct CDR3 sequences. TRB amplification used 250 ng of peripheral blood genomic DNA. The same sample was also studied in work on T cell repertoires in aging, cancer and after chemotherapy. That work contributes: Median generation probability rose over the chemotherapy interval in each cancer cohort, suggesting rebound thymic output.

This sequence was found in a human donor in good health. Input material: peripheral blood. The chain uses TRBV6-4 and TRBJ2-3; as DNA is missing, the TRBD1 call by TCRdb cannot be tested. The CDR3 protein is CASSAGAKDTQYF.